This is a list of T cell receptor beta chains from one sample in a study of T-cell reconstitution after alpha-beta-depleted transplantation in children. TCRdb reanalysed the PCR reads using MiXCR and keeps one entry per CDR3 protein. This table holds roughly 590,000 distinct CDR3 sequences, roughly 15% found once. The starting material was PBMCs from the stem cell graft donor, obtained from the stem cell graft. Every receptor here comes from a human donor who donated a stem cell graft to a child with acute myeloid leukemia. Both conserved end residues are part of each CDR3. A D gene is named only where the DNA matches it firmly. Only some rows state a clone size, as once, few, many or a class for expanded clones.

CDR3 protein: CASSSSGGAIGEQFF
CDR3 DNA: TGTGCCAGCAGTTCTAGCGGGGGGGCCATAGGTGAGCAGTTCTTC
V gene: TRBV7-2
D gene: TRBD2
clone size: few
J gene: TRBJ2-1

CDR3 protein: CSARGNYGEAGNQPQHF
CDR3 DNA: TGCAGTGCTAGAGGAAATTATGGGGAGGCGGGCAATCAGCCCCAGCATTTT
V gene: TRBV20-1
D gene: -
clone size: few
J gene: TRBJ1-5

CDR3 protein: CATSDPAGISTDTQYF
CDR3 DNA: TGTGCCACCAGTGATCCGGCAGGCATCAGCACAGATACGCAGTATTTT
V gene: TRBV24-1
D gene: -
clone size: -
J gene: TRBJ2-3

CDR3 protein: CSAETYYEQYF
CDR3 DNA: TGCAGTGCGGAGACATACTACGAGCAGTACTTC
V gene: TRBV20-1
D gene: -
clone size: many
J gene: TRBJ2-7

CDR3 protein: CSVYRGERETQYF
CDR3 DNA: TGCAGCGTTTACAGGGGAGAGAGAGAGACCCAGTACTTC
V gene: TRBV29-1
D gene: TRBD1
clone size: few
J gene: TRBJ2-5

CDR3 protein: CASSRAGWAGYTF
CDR3 DNA: TGTGCCAGCAGCCGCGCAGGTTGGGCTGGCTACACCTTC
V gene: TRBV7-9
D gene: -
clone size: few
J gene: TRBJ1-2

CDR3 protein: CASRSSSYNEQFF
CDR3 DNA: TGTGCCAGCAGGTCTAGCTCATACAATGAGCAGTTCTTC
V gene: TRBV12-3/TRBV12-4
D gene: -
clone size: -
J gene: TRBJ2-1

CDR3 protein: CASSLAAPDNEQFF
CDR3 DNA: TGTGCCAGCAGCTTAGCGGCCCCTGACAATGAGCAGTTCTTC
V gene: TRBV7-9
D gene: -
clone size: -
J gene: TRBJ2-1

CDR3 protein: CASQGFRPSGGISYEQYF
CDR3 DNA: TGTGCCAGCCAAGGCTTCCGACCCAGCGGGGGAATCTCCTACGAGCAGTACTTC
V gene: TRBV11-1
D gene: TRBD2
clone size: -
J gene: TRBJ2-7

CDR3 protein: CASSQGWPNRPPPSDTQYF
CDR3 DNA: TGTGCCAGCAGCCAAGGGTGGCCGAACCGACCTCCCCCCTCAGATACGCAGTATTTT
V gene: TRBV4-2
D gene: -
clone size: -
J gene: TRBJ2-3

CDR3 protein: CASSGGRNEQFF
CDR3 DNA: TGTGCCAGCAGCGGCGGACGGAATGAGCAGTTCTTC
V gene: TRBV5-6
D gene: -
clone size: many
J gene: TRBJ2-1

CDR3 protein: CSASPGQANNEQFF
CDR3 DNA: TGCAGTGCTTCTCCGGGACAGGCAAACAATGAGCAGTTCTTC
V gene: TRBV20-1
D gene: TRBD1
clone size: -
J gene: TRBJ2-1

CDR3 protein: CASRSRGQETQYF
CDR3 DNA: TGTGCCAGCAGGTCCCGGGGCCAAGAGACCCAGTACTTC
V gene: TRBV5-6
D gene: -
clone size: many
J gene: TRBJ2-5

CDR3 protein: CASSQVETDLRNGELFF
CDR3 DNA: TGCGCCAGCAGCCAAGTGGAAACCGACCTCCGGAACGGGGAGCTGTTTTTT
V gene: TRBV4-1
D gene: -
clone size: -
J gene: TRBJ2-2

CDR3 protein: CASSPDLDGNQPQHF
CDR3 DNA: TGTGCCAGCTCACCAGACCTGGATGGCAATCAGCCCCAGCATTTT
V gene: TRBV18
D gene: -
clone size: few
J gene: TRBJ1-5

CDR3 protein: CASSPGQGVGTGELFF
CDR3 DNA: TGCGCCAGCAGCCCCGGACAGGGTGTGGGCACCGGGGAGCTGTTTTTT
V gene: TRBV5-1
D gene: TRBD1
clone size: -
J gene: TRBJ2-2

CDR3 protein: CASSYFPSGAGTNSPLHF
CDR3 DNA: TGTGCCAGCAGCTATTTTCCCTCTGGGGCAGGGACCAATTCACCCCTCCACTTT
V gene: TRBV7-6
D gene: -
clone size: -
J gene: TRBJ1-6

CDR3 protein: CASRATGADYNEQFF
CDR3 DNA: TGTGCCAGCAGAGCTACAGGGGCTGATTACAATGAGCAGTTCTTC
V gene: TRBV2
D gene: TRBD1
clone size: few
J gene: TRBJ2-1

CDR3 protein: CSARDQSRASSNTGELFF
CDR3 DNA: TGCAGTGCTAGAGATCAGAGTCGCGCCAGCTCGAACACCGGGGAGCTGTTTTTT
V gene: TRBV20-1
D gene: -
clone size: many
J gene: TRBJ2-2

CDR3 protein: CASSHQGSSYNEQFF
CDR3 DNA: TGTGCCAGCAGTCATCAGGGAAGCTCCTACAATGAGCAGTTCTTC
V gene: TRBV5-5
D gene: -
clone size: many
J gene: TRBJ2-1

CDR3 protein: CAWDGDRSEQYF
CDR3 DNA: TGTGCCTGGGATGGGGATAGAAGCGAGCAGTACTTC
V gene: TRBV30
D gene: -
clone size: -
J gene: TRBJ2-7

CDR3 protein: CATRGHSNEQFF
CDR3 DNA: TGTGCCACCAGGGGACACAGCAATGAGCAGTTCTTC
V gene: TRBV24-1
D gene: -
clone size: -
J gene: TRBJ2-1

CDR3 protein: CASSTPGQGPGYTF
CDR3 DNA: TGTGCCAGCAGCACACCGGGACAGGGTCCTGGCTACACCTTC
V gene: TRBV7-9
D gene: TRBD1
clone size: many
J gene: TRBJ1-2

CDR3 protein: CSAGDRAGSPLHF
CDR3 DNA: TGCAGTGCGGGAGACAGGGCTGGTTCACCCCTCCACTTT
V gene: TRBV20-1
D gene: TRBD1
clone size: many
J gene: TRBJ1-6

CDR3 protein: CASRWAMNTEAFF
CDR3 DNA: TGTGCCAGCAGATGGGCCATGAACACTGAAGCTTTCTTT
V gene: TRBV27
D gene: -
clone size: -
J gene: TRBJ1-1

CDR3 protein: CSARDVGGLVFNEQFF
CDR3 DNA: TGCAGTGCTAGGGATGTGGGGGGACTAGTGTTCAATGAGCAGTTCTTC
V gene: TRBV20-1
D gene: TRBD2
clone size: many
J gene: TRBJ2-1

CDR3 protein: CASSGTGSNNEQFF
CDR3 DNA: TGTGCCAGCAGCGGGACCGGGAGCAACAATGAGCAGTTCTTC
V gene: TRBV13
D gene: -
clone size: few
J gene: TRBJ2-1

CDR3 protein: CASSQKYPREVYNEQFF
CDR3 DNA: TGCGCCAGCAGCCAAAAGTACCCACGGGAGGTATACAATGAGCAGTTCTTC
V gene: TRBV4-3
D gene: TRBD2
clone size: -
J gene: TRBJ2-1

CDR3 protein: CSVDGQGELFF
CDR3 DNA: TGCAGCGTTGATGGGCAGGGGGAGCTGTTTTTT
V gene: TRBV29-1
D gene: -
clone size: many
J gene: TRBJ2-2

CDR3 protein: CASSSTSGGRDTQYF
CDR3 DNA: TGTGCCAGCAGTTCCACTAGCGGGGGAAGAGATACGCAGTATTTT
V gene: TRBV7-9
D gene: TRBD2
clone size: many
J gene: TRBJ2-3

CDR3 protein: CASSQPQTSGYNDQFF
CDR3 DNA: TGTGCCAGCAGCCAACCACAGACTAGCGGTTACAATGACCAGTTCTTC
V gene: TRBV4-2
D gene: TRBD2
clone size: -
J gene: TRBJ2-1

CDR3 protein: CASSLSGGGELFF
CDR3 DNA: TGTGCCAGCAGCTTATCCGGGGGCGGGGAGCTGTTTTTT
V gene: TRBV7-2
D gene: -
clone size: -
J gene: TRBJ2-2

CDR3 protein: CASSLEGQGQSPLHF
CDR3 DNA: TGTGCCAGCAGTTTAGAGGGACAGGGTCAGTCACCCCTCCACTTT
V gene: TRBV12-3/TRBV12-4
D gene: TRBD1
clone size: many
J gene: TRBJ1-6

CDR3 protein: CASSVIGGVADTQYF
CDR3 DNA: TGTGCCAGCAGCGTAATCGGCGGGGTGGCAGATACGCAGTATTTT
V gene: TRBV9
D gene: -
clone size: few
J gene: TRBJ2-3

CDR3 protein: CSVEQTEAFF
CDR3 DNA: TGCAGCGTTGAACAAACTGAAGCTTTCTTT
V gene: TRBV29-1
D gene: -
clone size: many
J gene: TRBJ1-1

CDR3 protein: CASSPSGERTQYF
CDR3 DNA: TGTGCCAGCAGCCCCAGCGGGGAGAGGACCCAGTACTTC
V gene: TRBV7-2
D gene: TRBD2
clone size: many
J gene: TRBJ2-5

CDR3 protein: CATSDSQHYAQYF
CDR3 DNA: TGTGCCACCAGTGATTCACAGCACTACGCGCAGTACTTC
V gene: TRBV24-1
D gene: -
clone size: few
J gene: TRBJ2-7

CDR3 protein: CASSYGPNLRDRGRRRDEQFF
CDR3 DNA: TGTGCCAGCAGTTACGGCCCTAATTTACGGGACAGGGGTCGCCGTAGGGATGAGCAGTTCTTC
V gene: TRBV6-2/TRBV6-3
D gene: TRBD1
clone size: many
J gene: TRBJ2-1

CDR3 protein: CSAVPGANSPLHF
CDR3 DNA: TGCAGTGCTGTTCCGGGGGCCAATTCACCCCTCCACTTT
V gene: TRBV20-1
D gene: -
clone size: -
J gene: TRBJ1-6

CDR3 protein: CSVEDQRGYF
CDR3 DNA: TGCAGCGTTGAAGATCAAAGGGGCTACTTC
V gene: TRBV29-1
D gene: -
clone size: many
J gene: TRBJ2-5

CDR3 protein: CASSAWTGPPDTQYF
CDR3 DNA: TGTGCCAGCAGCGCCTGGACAGGGCCCCCAGATACGCAGTATTTT
V gene: TRBV9
D gene: TRBD1
clone size: few
J gene: TRBJ2-3

CDR3 protein: CASSPLATGAYGYTF
CDR3 DNA: TGTGCCAGCAGCCCCCTAGCGACAGGGGCCTATGGCTACACCTTC
V gene: TRBV7-9
D gene: TRBD1
clone size: -
J gene: TRBJ1-2

CDR3 protein: CSASADGTYEQYF
CDR3 DNA: TGCAGTGCTAGTGCTGACGGGACCTACGAGCAGTACTTC
V gene: TRBV20-1
D gene: -
clone size: many
J gene: TRBJ2-7

CDR3 protein: CSVVPAGTYEQYF
CDR3 DNA: TGCAGCGTTGTTCCGGCCGGCACCTACGAGCAGTACTTC
V gene: TRBV29-1
D gene: -
clone size: few
J gene: TRBJ2-7

CDR3 protein: CASSWDSSSGNTIYF
CDR3 DNA: TGTGCCAGCAGTTGGGACAGTAGCTCTGGAAACACCATATATTTT
V gene: TRBV12-3/TRBV12-4
D gene: TRBD1
clone size: many
J gene: TRBJ1-3

CDR3 protein: CASSSPPPETQYF
CDR3 DNA: TGTGCCAGCAGCTCCCCCCCTCCAGAGACCCAGTACTTC
V gene: TRBV4-2
D gene: -
clone size: -
J gene: TRBJ2-5

CDR3 protein: CASTNSGAAYEQYF
CDR3 DNA: TGTGCCAGCACCAATAGCGGGGCCGCCTACGAGCAGTACTTC
V gene: TRBV6-1
D gene: TRBD2
clone size: few
J gene: TRBJ2-7

CDR3 protein: CASSQGGQFRSLNTEAFF
CDR3 DNA: TGCGCCAGCAGCCAAGGTGGACAGTTCCGAAGCCTTAACACTGAAGCTTTCTTT
V gene: TRBV4-3
D gene: -
clone size: many
J gene: TRBJ1-1

CDR3 protein: CSAGSVERGPYEQYF
CDR3 DNA: TGCAGTGCTGGGTCCGTGGAGCGGGGTCCCTACGAGCAGTACTTC
V gene: TRBV20-1
D gene: TRBD2
clone size: -
J gene: TRBJ2-7

CDR3 protein: CASGLDRGGEQFF
CDR3 DNA: TGTGCTAGTGGTCTCGACAGGGGCGGTGAGCAGTTCTTC
V gene: TRBV12-5
D gene: TRBD1
clone size: -
J gene: TRBJ2-1